Listed below are T cell receptor beta chains from one sample, sequenced in a study of OX40 agonist ivuxolimab in advanced cancers. Produced via immunoSEQ multiplex PCR; TCRdb's table is partial and in-frame only. The table has some 45,000 clones, under 95% seen once. This sample comprised CD4+ or CD8+ T cells sorted from blood, obtained in a trial of the OX40 agonist ivuxolimab. The receptor source for this set is an adult with an advanced solid tumor such as melanoma, head and neck, liver or kidney cancer. Each CDR3 is given with its conserved first and last residue. A D gene is named only where the DNA matches it firmly. Clone size, where shown, is once, few, many, or a class for clones that have expanded.

v_gene: TRBV7-9
d_gene: TRBD1
j_gene: TRBJ2-5
len: 11
abundance: .
CDR3aa: CASSYDRDQYF
CDR3nt: TGTGCCAGCAGCTACGACAGGGACCAGTACTTC

v_gene: TRBV5-1
d_gene: .
j_gene: TRBJ1-1
len: 14
abundance: .
CDR3aa: CASSLGYTDTEAFF
CDR3nt: TGCGCCAGCAGCTTGGGGTACACGGACACTGAAGCTTTCTTT

v_gene: TRBV9
d_gene: TRBD2
j_gene: TRBJ2-7
len: 15
abundance: many
CDR3aa: CASSVGGTSGYEQYF
CDR3nt: TGTGCCAGCAGCGTAGGTGGGACTAGCGGCTACGAGCAGTACTTC

v_gene: TRBV5-4
d_gene: .
j_gene: TRBJ2-2
len: 14
abundance: .
CDR3aa: CASSYIANTGELFF
CDR3nt: TGTGCCAGCAGCTACATCGCGAACACCGGGGAGCTGTTTTTT

v_gene: TRBV27
d_gene: .
j_gene: TRBJ2-2
len: 13
abundance: .
CDR3aa: CASSLTGPGELFF
CDR3nt: TGTGCCAGCAGTCTCACAGGGCCCGGGGAGCTGTTTTTT

v_gene: TRBV6-5
d_gene: TRBD1
j_gene: TRBJ2-5
len: 13
abundance: .
CDR3aa: CASKPYDRAAQYF
CDR3nt: TGTGCCAGCAAACCATACGACAGGGCAGCCCAGTACTTC

v_gene: TRBV5-4
d_gene: TRBD1
j_gene: TRBJ2-1
len: 15
abundance: .
CDR3aa: CASSYNRGLLNEQFF
CDR3nt: TGTGCCAGCAGCTATAACAGGGGGCTCCTCAATGAGCAGTTCTTC

v_gene: TRBV13
d_gene: TRBD1
j_gene: TRBJ2-5
len: 15
abundance: .
CDR3aa: CASSSGTGSRETQYF
CDR3nt: TGTGCCAGCAGCTCCGGGACAGGGAGTCGGGAGACCCAGTACTTC

v_gene: TRBV6-6
d_gene: .
j_gene: TRBJ1-5
len: 12
abundance: .
CDR3aa: CASSKGGQPQHF
CDR3nt: TGTGCCAGCAGTAAGGGGGGACAGCCCCAGCATTTT

v_gene: TRBV7-6
d_gene: TRBD2
j_gene: TRBJ2-2
len: 16
abundance: .
CDR3aa: CASSPGTSGSPGELFF
CDR3nt: TGTGCCAGCAGCCCAGGGACTAGCGGCTCCCCCGGGGAGCTGTTTTTT

v_gene: TRBV21-1
d_gene: .
j_gene: TRBJ2-7
len: 16
abundance: medium-sized
CDR3aa: CASSAHRDRTLYEQYF
CDR3nt: TGTGCCAGCAGCGCCCACCGGGACAGGACCCTCTACGAGCAGTACTTC

v_gene: TRBV19
d_gene: TRBD1
j_gene: TRBJ1-6
len: 12
abundance: .
CDR3aa: CATGQGNSPLHF
CDR3nt: TGTGCCACCGGACAGGGGAACTCACCCCTCCACTTT

v_gene: TRBV18
d_gene: TRBD1
j_gene: TRBJ1-1
len: 16
abundance: .
CDR3aa: CASSPGTAAMNTEAFF
CDR3nt: TGTGCCAGCTCACCAGGGACAGCCGCTATGAACACTGAAGCTTTCTTT

v_gene: TRBV2
d_gene: TRBD1
j_gene: TRBJ1-4
len: 18
abundance: .
CDR3aa: CASSEVWDRGATNEKLFF
CDR3nt: TGTGCCAGCAGTGAAGTCTGGGACAGGGGTGCAACTAATGAAAAACTGTTTTTT

v_gene: TRBV6-6
d_gene: .
j_gene: TRBJ2-7
len: 13
abundance: .
CDR3aa: CASSYSGVYEQYF
CDR3nt: TGTGCCAGCAGTTACTCAGGCGTCTACGAGCAGTACTTC

v_gene: TRBV9
d_gene: .
j_gene: TRBJ1-1
len: 15
abundance: .
CDR3aa: CASSGDTGRRTEAFF
CDR3nt: TGTGCCAGCAGCGGGGATACAGGGCGGAGGACTGAAGCTTTCTTT

v_gene: TRBV27
d_gene: .
j_gene: TRBJ2-7
len: 13
abundance: .
CDR3aa: CASSLVGGYEQYF
CDR3nt: TGTGCCAGCAGTTTAGTAGGAGGATACGAGCAGTACTTC

v_gene: TRBV19
d_gene: .
j_gene: TRBJ2-5
len: 11
abundance: .
CDR3aa: CATSRGETQYF
CDR3nt: TGTGCCACAAGTCGGGGAGAGACCCAGTACTTC

v_gene: TRBV5-3
d_gene: .
j_gene: TRBJ2-3
len: 17
abundance: .
CDR3aa: CARSLPSAQGRADTQYF
CDR3nt: TGTGCCAGAAGCTTGCCCTCGGCACAGGGAAGGGCAGATACGCAGTATTTT

v_gene: TRBV9
d_gene: .
j_gene: TRBJ2-1
len: 17
abundance: .
CDR3aa: CASSEQPTGAKYNEQFF
CDR3nt: TGTGCCAGCAGCGAGCAGCCGACAGGAGCTAAATACAATGAGCAGTTCTTC

v_gene: TRBV11-3
d_gene: TRBD1
j_gene: TRBJ1-2
len: 16
abundance: .
CDR3aa: CASSLMTGGKGYGYTF
CDR3nt: TGTGCCAGCAGCCTAATGACAGGGGGCAAGGGCTATGGCTACACCTTC

v_gene: TRBV2
d_gene: TRBD2
j_gene: TRBJ2-1
len: 15
abundance: .
CDR3aa: CASRYLAGWVNEQFF
CDR3nt: TGTGCCAGCAGGTACCTAGCGGGCTGGGTTAATGAGCAGTTCTTC

v_gene: TRBV19
d_gene: .
j_gene: TRBJ1-1
len: 11
abundance: .
CDR3aa: CASSGSDEAFF
CDR3nt: TGTGCCAGTAGTGGGAGTGATGAAGCTTTCTTT

v_gene: TRBV10-2
d_gene: .
j_gene: TRBJ1-2
len: 14
abundance: .
CDR3aa: CASSTAGTNYGYTF
CDR3nt: TGTGCCAGCAGTACCGCGGGGACTAACTATGGCTACACCTTC

v_gene: TRBV19
d_gene: TRBD2
j_gene: TRBJ2-1
len: 12
abundance: .
CDR3aa: CATLGGADQKFF
CDR3nt: TGTGCCACCCTCGGGGGGGCGGACCAAAAGTTCTTC

v_gene: TRBV27
d_gene: .
j_gene: TRBJ2-1
len: 16
abundance: .
CDR3aa: CASSYDLAHSYNEQFF
CDR3nt: TGTGCCAGCAGTTACGACCTAGCTCACTCCTACAATGAGCAGTTCTTC

v_gene: TRBV28
d_gene: .
j_gene: TRBJ1-5
len: 15
abundance: .
CDR3aa: CASTRARESNQPQHF
CDR3nt: TGTGCCAGTACCAGGGCCCGAGAAAGCAATCAGCCCCAGCATTTT

v_gene: TRBV4-1
d_gene: .
j_gene: TRBJ1-2
len: 15
abundance: .
CDR3aa: CASSQDQRILYGYTF
CDR3nt: TGCGCCAGCAGCCAAGATCAGAGGATCCTCTATGGCTACACCTTC

v_gene: TRBV2
d_gene: .
j_gene: TRBJ2-6
len: 17
abundance: .
CDR3aa: CASSVRGLESGANVLTF
CDR3nt: TGTGCCAGCAGTGTGAGAGGGTTGGAATCTGGGGCCAACGTCCTGACTTTC

v_gene: TRBV2
d_gene: .
j_gene: TRBJ2-2
len: 15
abundance: .
CDR3aa: CASSELATWAGELFF
CDR3nt: TGTGCCAGCAGTGAACTTGCGACTTGGGCCGGGGAGCTGTTTTTT

v_gene: TRBV20-1
d_gene: .
j_gene: TRBJ2-7
len: 11
abundance: many
CDR3aa: CSAAAAYEQYF
CDR3nt: TGCAGTGCTGCGGCCGCCTACGAGCAGTACTTC

v_gene: TRBV1
d_gene: .
j_gene: TRBJ2-5
len: 16
abundance: .
CDR3aa: CTSSLLPSGRGKTQYF
CDR3nt: TGCACCAGCAGCCTCCTCCCCAGCGGGAGGGGTAAGACCCAGTACTTC

v_gene: TRBV21-1
d_gene: .
j_gene: TRBJ1-1
len: 16
abundance: .
CDR3aa: CASSKVYQGARTEAFF
CDR3nt: TGTGCCAGCAGCAAAGTCTACCAGGGGGCGCGCACTGAAGCTTTCTTT

v_gene: TRBV28
d_gene: .
j_gene: TRBJ2-7
len: 16
abundance: .
CDR3aa: CASSSLRELGSYEQYF
CDR3nt: TGTGCCAGCAGTTCACTCAGGGAACTGGGGTCCTACGAGCAGTACTTC

v_gene: TRBV6-5
d_gene: TRBD1
j_gene: TRBJ1-4
len: 14
abundance: .
CDR3aa: CASSRQGSNEKLFF
CDR3nt: TGTGCCAGCAGTCGACAGGGATCTAATGAAAAACTGTTTTTT

v_gene: TRBV28
d_gene: .
j_gene: TRBJ1-2
len: 16
abundance: once
CDR3aa: CASAPVPPPGGYGYTF
CDR3nt: TGTGCCAGCGCCCCGGTTCCCCCGCCGGGGGGCTATGGCTACACCTTC

v_gene: TRBV25-1
d_gene: .
j_gene: TRBJ2-3
len: 16
abundance: .
CDR3aa: CASSGWTNKEGDTQYF
CDR3nt: TGTGCCAGCAGTGGCTGGACAAATAAGGAGGGAGATACGCAGTATTTT